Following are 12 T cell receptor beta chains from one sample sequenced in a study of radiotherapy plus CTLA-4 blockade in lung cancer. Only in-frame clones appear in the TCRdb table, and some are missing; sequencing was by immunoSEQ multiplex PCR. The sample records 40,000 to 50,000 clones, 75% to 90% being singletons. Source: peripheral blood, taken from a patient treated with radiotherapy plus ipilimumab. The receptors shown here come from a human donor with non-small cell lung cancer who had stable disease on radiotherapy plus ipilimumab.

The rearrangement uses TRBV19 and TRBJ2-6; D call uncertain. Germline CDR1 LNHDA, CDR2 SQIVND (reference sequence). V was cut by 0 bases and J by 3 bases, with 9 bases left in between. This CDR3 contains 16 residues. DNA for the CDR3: TGTGCCAGTAGTATAGATCGAGGTTATGGGGCCAACGTCCTGACTTTC. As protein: CASSIDRGYGANVLTF.

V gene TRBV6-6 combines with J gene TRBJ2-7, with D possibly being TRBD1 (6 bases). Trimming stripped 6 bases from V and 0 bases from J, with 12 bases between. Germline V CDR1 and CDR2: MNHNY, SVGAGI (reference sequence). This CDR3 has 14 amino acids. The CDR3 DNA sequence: TGTGCCAGCAGCTCAGACAGGAGCTCCTACGAGCAGTACTTC. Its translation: CASSSDRSSYEQYF.

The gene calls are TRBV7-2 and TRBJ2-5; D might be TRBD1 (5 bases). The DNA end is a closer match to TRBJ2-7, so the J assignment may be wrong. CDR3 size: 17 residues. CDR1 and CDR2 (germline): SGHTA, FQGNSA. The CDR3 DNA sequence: TGTGCCAGCACTCCGAATCGTTCCAGGGTGCGACCATACGAGCAGTACTTC. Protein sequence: CASTPNRSRVRPYEQYF.

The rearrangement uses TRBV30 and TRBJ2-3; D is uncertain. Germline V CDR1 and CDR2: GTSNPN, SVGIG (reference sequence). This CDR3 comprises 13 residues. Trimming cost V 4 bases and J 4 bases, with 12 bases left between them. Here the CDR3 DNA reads TGTGCCTGGACCCGCTTTCGGGCAGATACGCAGTATTTT. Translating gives CAWTRFRADTQYF.

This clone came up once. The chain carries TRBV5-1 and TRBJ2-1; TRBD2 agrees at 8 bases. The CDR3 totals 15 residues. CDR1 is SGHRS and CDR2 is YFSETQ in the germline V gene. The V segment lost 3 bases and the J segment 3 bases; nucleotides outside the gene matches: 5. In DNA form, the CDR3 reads TGCGCCAGCAGCTCCTTAGCGGGAAACTACAATGAGCAGTTCTTC. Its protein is CASSSLAGNYNEQFF.

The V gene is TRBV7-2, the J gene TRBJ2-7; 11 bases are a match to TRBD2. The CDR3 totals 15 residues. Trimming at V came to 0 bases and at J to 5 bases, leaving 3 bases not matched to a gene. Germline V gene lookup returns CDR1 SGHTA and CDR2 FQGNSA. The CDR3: CASSLALAGGDEQYF. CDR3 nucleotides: TGTGCCAGCAGCTTAGCCCTAGCGGGAGGCGACGAGCAGTACTTC.

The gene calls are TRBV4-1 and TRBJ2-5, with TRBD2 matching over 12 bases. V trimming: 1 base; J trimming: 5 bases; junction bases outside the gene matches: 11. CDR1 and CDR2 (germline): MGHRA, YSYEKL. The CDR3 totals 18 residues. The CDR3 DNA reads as TGCGCCAGCAGCCAAGCCCCCCCGACTAGCGGGAGAGGGGAGACCCAGTACTTC. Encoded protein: CASSQAPPTSGRGETQYF.

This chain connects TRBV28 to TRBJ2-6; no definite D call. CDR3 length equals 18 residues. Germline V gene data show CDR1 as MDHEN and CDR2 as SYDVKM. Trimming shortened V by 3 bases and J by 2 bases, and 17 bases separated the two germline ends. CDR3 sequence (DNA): TGTGCCAGCAGTTTCCCAAAGATGGGCCAGGCTGGGGCCAACGTCCTGACTTTC. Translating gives CASSFPKMGQAGANVLTF.

CDR3 nucleotides: TGCGCCAGCAGCGACGGGACAGGGCAAGAGACCCAGTACTTC. It yields the protein CASSDGTGQETQYF. The chain recombines TRBV5-1 with TRBJ2-5; 9 nucleotides align to TRBD1. The germline CDR1 and CDR2 sequences are SGHRS and YFSETQ. This CDR3 comprises 14 residues. V was clipped by 4 bases and J by 2 bases; unmatched bases: 3.

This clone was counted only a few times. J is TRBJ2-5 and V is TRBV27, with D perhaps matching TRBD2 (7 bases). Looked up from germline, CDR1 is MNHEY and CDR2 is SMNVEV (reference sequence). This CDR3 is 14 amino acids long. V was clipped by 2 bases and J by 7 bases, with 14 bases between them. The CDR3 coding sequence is TGTGCCAGCAGTTTAGCGGGGGCGGCGGGGACCCAGTACTTC. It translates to CASSLAGAAGTQYF.

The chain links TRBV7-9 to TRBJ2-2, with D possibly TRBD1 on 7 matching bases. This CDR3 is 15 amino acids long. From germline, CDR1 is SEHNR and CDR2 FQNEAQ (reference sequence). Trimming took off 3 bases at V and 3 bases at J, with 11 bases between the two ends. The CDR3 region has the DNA TGTGCCAGCAGCTTGGTCAGGGGGGACACCGGGGAGCTGTTTTTT. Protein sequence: CASSLVRGDTGELFF. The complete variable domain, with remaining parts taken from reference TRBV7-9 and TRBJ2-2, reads DTGVSQNPRHKITKRGQNVTFRCDPISEHNRLYWYRQTLGQGPEFLTYFQNEAQLEKSRLLSDRFSAERPKGSFSTLEIQRTEQGDSAMYLCASSLVRGDTGELFFGEGSRLTVL.

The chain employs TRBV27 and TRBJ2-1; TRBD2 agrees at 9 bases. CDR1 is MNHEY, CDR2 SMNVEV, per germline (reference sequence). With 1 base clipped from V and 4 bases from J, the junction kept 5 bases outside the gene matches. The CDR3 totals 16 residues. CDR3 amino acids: CASSLYGSGSYNEQFF. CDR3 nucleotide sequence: TGTGCCAGCAGTTTATACGGTAGCGGGAGTTACAATGAGCAGTTCTTC.